By frequency in the sample, the clone carrying this T cell receptor beta chain is medium-sized. The antigen remains unidentified. V was pared by 11 bases and J by 0 bases, with 13 bases of the junction left unmatched. The germline gives CDR1 ENHRY, CDR2 SYGVKD. The CDR3 is 16 amino acids. The data were obtained in a study of liver allograft versus peripheral blood T cells. As for the study in general: Intrahepatic T cell receptor repertoires from transplanted livers were compared against repertoires in recipients' peripheral blood. The study, taken as a whole, reports: As reported, T cell receptor repertoires inside liver allografts differed from those present in peripheral blood.

TCRdb passed the reads through MiXCR, listing each CDR3 protein once. The sample has approximately 3,000 distinct CDR3 sequences, 16% seen once; the top ten hold around 5.8%. The receptor was isolated from a human patient who had a liver transplant. Some T cells may be graft donor cells. The V and J genes are TRBV10-3 and TRBJ2-1; the match to TRBD1 covers 7 bases. As DNA, the CDR3 is TGTGCCCATGGGTTTCTACAGGGGAGCTCCTACAATGAGCAGTTCTTC. Translating gives CAHGFLQGSSYNEQFF.